This entry lists 31 T cell receptor beta chains sequenced from one sample in a study of cytomegalovirus exposure and HLA in healthy donors. Produced via immunoSEQ multiplex PCR; TCRdb's table is partial and in-frame only. The table lists some 120,000 clones, about 90% of them singletons, with about 2.1% in the top ten. Sequencing input: PBMCs. The receptor source for this set is a woman between 18 and 30 years old in good health and CMV-seronegative.

The rearrangement uses TRBV30 and TRBJ1-2; 10 bases map to TRBD1. V trimming: 2 bases; J trimming: 4 bases; junction bases outside the gene matches: 7. Germline loops: CDR1 GTSNPN, CDR2 SVGIG (reference sequence). This CDR3 is 15 amino acids long. CDR3 nucleotides: TGTGCCTGGAGTATCGGGACAGGGGCCTCCTATGGCTACACCTTC. This codes for CAWSIGTGASYGYTF.

The chain combines TRBV16 with TRBJ1-1, with D perhaps TRBD1 (5 bases). Germline values: CDR1 KGHSY, CDR2 FQNENV. The CDR3 runs to 14 residues. The V gene lost 2 bases and the J gene lost 3 bases, with 10 bases spanning the gap. This CDR3 is CASSQPGIYTEAFF. The DNA of the CDR3 is TGTGCCAGCAGCCAACCAGGGATATACACTGAAGCTTTCTTT.

The rearrangement joins TRBV9 to TRBJ2-1; possible D gene TRBD2, 5 bases. V was shortened by 0 bases and J by 1 base, with 11 bases between the two germline ends. The germline gives CDR1 SGDLS, CDR2 YYNGEE. CDR3 length equals 16 residues. In DNA, the CDR3 is TGTGCCAGCAGCGTAGCGACTAATCCGTCCTACAATGAGCAGTTCTTC. Translating it yields CASSVATNPSYNEQFF.

This rearrangement joins TRBV19 to TRBJ1-1, with D unclear. This CDR3 has 15 residues. Trimming took off 5 bases at V and 1 base at J, with 14 bases between the two ends. Germline lookup yields CDR1 LNHDA and CDR2 SQIVND (reference sequence). The CDR3 DNA reads TGTGCCAGTAGTCTCGAACTACTTACGAACACTGAAGCTTTCTTT. This sequence encodes CASSLELLTNTEAFF.

The CDR3 sequence: CASSQRSPRESGANVLTF. The DNA for the CDR3 is TGCGCCAGCAGCCAAAGGTCCCCGCGGGAGTCCGGGGCCAACGTCCTGACTTTC. The rearrangement links TRBV4-3 to TRBJ2-6; 7 nucleotides align to TRBD2. The CDR3 has 18 residues. V dropped 2 bases and J dropped 4; count of bases not matched to a gene: 11. The germline CDR1 and CDR2 sequences are LGHNA and YSLEER.

The chain joins TRBV4-2 to TRBJ2-7; TRBD2 aligns across 11 bases. This CDR3 is 18 amino acids long. The germline CDR1 and CDR2 sequences are LGHNA and YNFKEQ. The V and J ends lost 0 bases and 2 bases, in that order; junction bases with no gene match: 9. The CDR3 DNA reads as TGTGCCAGCAGCCAAGATGGGGTAGCGGGGGGGCTTGCCTACGAGCAGTACTTC. It encodes CASSQDGVAGGLAYEQYF.

This chain links TRBV5-1 with TRBJ1-1, with no clear D. V was shortened by 1 base and J by 0 bases, with 7 bases between the two germline ends. Germline-derived CDR1 and CDR2 are SGHRS and YFSETQ. The CDR3 loop spans 14 amino acids. CDR3 protein: CASSLSGMNTEAFF. In DNA form, the CDR3 reads TGCGCCAGCAGCTTGAGCGGCATGAACACTGAAGCTTTCTTT.

The rearrangement joins TRBV27 to TRBJ2-1, with 10 bases lining up with TRBD2. There are 15 residues in the CDR3. V dropped 5 bases and J dropped 5; count of bases not matched to a gene: 6. Germline V gives CDR1 MNHEY, CDR2 SMNVEV (reference sequence). CDR3 sequence (DNA): TGTGCCAGCAGTAAGCGGGAGGGGACGAACAATGAGCAGTTCTTC. Translation gives CASSKREGTNNEQFF.

This clone was recorded once. V is TRBV5-8 and J is TRBJ2-5, with TRBD2 identical over 15 bases. The V segment lost 4 bases and the J segment 1 base; nucleotides outside the gene matches: 8. The CDR3 totals 18 residues. Germline assignment: CDR1 SGHTS and CDR2 YDEGEE. The CDR3 DNA is TGTGCCAGCAGCACTGGACTGGGACTAGCGGGGGGCCAAGAGACCCAGTACTTC. It translates to CASSTGLGLAGGQETQYF.

The V call is TRBV30, the J call TRBJ2-3; possibly TRBD2 for D (5 bases). The germline CDR1 and CDR2 sequences are GTSNPN and SVGIG (reference sequence). The length of the CDR3 is 14 residues. Trimming stripped 5 bases from V and 1 base from J, with 13 bases between. In DNA, the CDR3 is TGTGCCTGGGACTGGGAGATGGGCACAGATACGCAGTATTTT. Its protein is CAWDWEMGTDTQYF. Together with reference TRBV30 and TRBJ2-3, the CDR3 gives the full variable domain: SQTIHQWPATLVQPVGSPLSLECTVEGTSNPNLYWYRQAAGRGLQLLFYSVGIGQISSEVPQNLSASRPQDRQFILSSKKLLLSDSGFYLCAWDWEMGTDTQYFGPGTRLTVL.

The genes are TRBV4-2 and TRBJ2-1; 12 positions match TRBD2. The CDR3 contains 18 residues. Germline V gene sequence: CDR1 LGHNA, CDR2 YNFKEQ. V was clipped by 4 bases and J by 4 bases; unmatched bases: 11. The CDR3 region is CASSLFPSGRAEYNEQFF. The CDR3 DNA reads as TGTGCCAGCAGCCTTTTTCCTAGCGGGAGGGCCGAGTACAATGAGCAGTTCTTC.

This clone was recorded once. The chain combines TRBV6-5 with TRBJ1-3; 10 bases map to TRBD1. Looked up from germline, CDR1 is MNHEY and CDR2 is SVGAGI. The CDR3 has 15 residues. The V gene end was trimmed by 5 bases and the J gene end by 5 bases; junction bases not matched to a gene: 6. The DNA for the CDR3 is TGTGCCAGCAGTACTGCGGGACAGGGGAGAAACACCATATATTTT. This codes for CASSTAGQGRNTIYF.

As for this clone: One end of the junction is discordant with germline, which a read error may explain. The chain couples TRBV7-7 to TRBJ2-1, with 7 bases lining up with TRBD2. The CDR3 is 14 residues long. Germline lookup yields CDR1 SSHAT and CDR2 FNYEAQ (reference sequence). CDR3 sequence: CASSRGSSYNEQFF. The CDR3, as DNA: TGTGCTAGCAGCCGCGGGAGCTCCTACAATGAGCAGTTCTTC.

The chain joins TRBV6-1 to TRBJ2-3; 7 nucleotides align to TRBD2. The trim removed 3 bases at V and 1 base at J, leaving 4 bases unmatched. Looked up from germline, CDR1 is MNHNS and CDR2 is SASEGT. The CDR3 spans 15 residues. CDR3 sequence: CASSEGLSGTDTQYF. The CDR3 coding sequence is TGTGCCAGCAGTGAGGGACTATCGGGCACAGATACGCAGTATTTT.

This chain links TRBV5-6 with TRBJ1-1; weak D call: TRBD1 (6 bases). This CDR3 region has 14 residues. The V gene's germline CDR1 is SGHDT and CDR2 YYEEEE. Deletions cut 3 bases from V and 1 base from J, with 10 bases between. CDR3 DNA: TGTGCCAGCAGCTCCGGACAGAAGAACACTGAAGCTTTCTTT. Its translation is CASSSGQKNTEAFF.

The chain joins TRBV6-1 to TRBJ1-5; unclear D gene. Germline loops: CDR1 MNHNS, CDR2 SASEGT. The germline V and J ends were trimmed by 2 bases and 0 bases, with 8 bases remaining between them. This CDR3 region has 15 residues. The CDR3 nucleotides are TGTGCCAGCAGTGAACGGAGGTCTAGCAATCAGCCCCAGCATTTT. Translating it yields CASSERRSSNQPQHF.

The genes are TRBV6-1 and TRBJ2-7; D remains unclear. Per germline, CDR1 MNHNS and CDR2 SASEGT. This CDR3 is 13 amino acids long. The ends were cut back, 2 bases at V and 4 bases at J, with 9 bases in the middle. CDR3 sequence: CASSESRLYEQYF. The DNA of the CDR3 is TGTGCCAGCAGTGAAAGCCGACTTTACGAGCAGTACTTC.

This chain uses TRBV5-4 with TRBJ1-1; 7 bases fit TRBD1. The CDR3 consists of 15 residues. Germline-derived CDR1 and CDR2 are SGHNT and YYREEE (reference sequence). The J segment lost 3 bases and the V segment lost 0 bases, leaving 5 bases of the junction unmatched. CDR3 region: CASSLGGTGDTEAFF. CDR3 in DNA: TGTGCCAGCAGCTTGGGGGGAACAGGGGACACTGAAGCTTTCTTT.

This clone was found once. The CDR3 nucleotides are TGTGCCAGCAGCCGATACAGGGATGGCTACACCTTC. It codes for CASSRYRDGYTF. V gene TRBV7-6 combines with J gene TRBJ1-2, with D possibly TRBD1 on 6 matching bases. The CDR3 is 12 residues long. Per the germline V gene, CDR1 is SGHVS and CDR2 is FNYEAQ. The germline V and J ends were trimmed by 5 bases and 6 bases, with 10 bases remaining between them.

CDR3 sequence: CASSLIMGRGFNEQYF. The CDR3 region has the DNA TGTGCCAGCAGTTTAATCATGGGGCGTGGCTTTAACGAGCAGTACTTC. The J gene is TRBJ2-7, the V gene TRBV27; tentatively, D is TRBD1 (5 bases). This CDR3 has 16 residues. V shed 2 bases and J shed 5 bases, with 19 bases lying between them. Germline V gene lookup returns CDR1 MNHEY and CDR2 SMNVEV (reference sequence).

This clone has only one observation. The chain carries TRBV9 and TRBJ2-1, with TRBD2 matching over 7 bases. CDR3 size: 16 residues. In germline, CDR1 is SGDLS, CDR2 YYNGEE. V gave up 0 bases and J gave up 0 bases; unmatched junction bases: 3. CDR3 amino acids: CASSVARGSSYNEQFF. DNA of the CDR3: TGTGCCAGCAGCGTAGCTCGCGGGAGCTCCTACAATGAGCAGTTCTTC.

V is TRBV6-5 and J is TRBJ2-1; TRBD2 aligns across 11 bases. The CDR3 contains 14 residues. The ends lost 7 bases at V and 6 bases at J; junction bases unmatched: 5. Germline V gene data show CDR1 as MNHEY and CDR2 as SVGAGI. The CDR3 loop reads CASTRLAGFNEQFF. CDR3 bases: TGTGCCAGCACTCGACTAGCGGGGTTCAATGAGCAGTTCTTC.

The chain links TRBV6-1 to TRBJ1-4, with D uncertain. This CDR3 region has 15 residues. V was cut by 5 bases and J by 7 bases, with 17 bases left in between. Germline V CDR1 and CDR2: MNHNS, SASEGT. The CDR3 region has the DNA TGTGCCAGCAGTATGAACACCCGGGTGATTGAAAAACTGTTTTTT. Its translation: CASSMNTRVIEKLFF.

The rearrangement links TRBV28 to TRBJ2-5; 12 positions match TRBD2. CDR3 length: 14 amino acids. V dropped 6 bases and J dropped 2; count of bases not matched to a gene: 1. CDR1 and CDR2 from the germline V gene are MDHEN and SYDVKM. The CDR3 nucleotides read TGTGCCAGCAGGGGACTAGCGGGTCAAGAGACCCAGTACTTC. This translates into CASRGLAGQETQYF.

The rearrangement joins TRBV30 to TRBJ2-1, with 12 bases that match TRBD2. The V gene's germline CDR1 is GTSNPN and CDR2 SVGIG (reference sequence). CDR3 size: 15 residues. The trim removed 4 bases at V and 9 bases at J, leaving 10 bases unmatched. This CDR3 reads CAWTPGLAGSREQFF. The CDR3 DNA follows: TGTGCCTGGACCCCCGGACTAGCGGGAAGTCGTGAGCAGTTCTTC.

V usage is TRBV2 and J usage is TRBJ1-5; 8 nucleotides line up with TRBD1. Germline V CDR1 and CDR2: SNHLY, FYNNEI. Trimming took 4 bases from V and 8 from J; bases not matched to a gene: 10. This CDR3 contains 15 residues. The CDR3 protein is CASSATGATNEPQHF. For the CDR3, the DNA is TGTGCCAGCAGTGCGACAGGGGCCACGAACGAGCCCCAGCATTTT.

The chain uses TRBV7-9 and TRBJ2-3; TRBD2 matches 15 bases. Germline V gene data show CDR1 as SEHNR and CDR2 as FQNEAQ (reference sequence). V lost 5 bases and J lost 1; bases outside the gene matches: 7. The CDR3 consists of 18 residues. The CDR3 protein is CASSRGTSGRWGTDTQYF. The CDR3 bases are TGTGCCAGCAGCCGAGGGACTAGCGGGAGGTGGGGCACAGATACGCAGTATTTT.

V is TRBV27 and J is TRBJ2-1; 8 nucleotides line up with TRBD2. Looked up from germline, CDR1 is MNHEY and CDR2 is SMNVEV (reference sequence). This CDR3 comprises 17 residues. V lost 9 bases to trimming and J lost 15 bases; unmatched junction nucleotides: 28. The CDR3, as DNA: TGTGCCAGGAGAGTCCCCCCTCCGCGGGGGGTTTTTTCTCAGGGGTTCTTC. As protein: CARRVPPPRGVFSQGFF.

V gene TRBV25-1 combines with J gene TRBJ1-2, with D unclear. CDR3 length equals 15 residues. V gave up 2 bases and J gave up 4 bases, with 14 bases separating them. Germline V gives CDR1 MGHDK, CDR2 SYGVNS. The CDR3, as DNA: TGTGCCAGCAGTGAAAGCGGTAAACGTGGCTATGGCTACACCTTC. Its translation: CASSESGKRGYGYTF.

The rearrangement links TRBV9 to TRBJ1-3, with 7 bases that match TRBD1. This CDR3 is 18 amino acids long. The V gene end was trimmed by 0 bases and the J gene end by 0 bases; junction bases not matched to a gene: 9. The germline CDR1 and CDR2 sequences are SGDLS and YYNGEE. CDR3 in amino acids: CASSVEDRPFRSGNTIYF. CDR3 sequence (DNA): TGTGCCAGCAGCGTAGAGGACAGGCCCTTTCGCTCTGGAAACACCATATATTTT.

The chain carries TRBV7-9 and TRBJ2-3; D not resolved. Germline CDR1 SEHNR, CDR2 FQNEAQ (reference sequence). V lost 7 bases and J 0 bases, leaving 14 bases between the germline ends. This CDR3 comprises 15 residues. The CDR3 DNA follows: TGTGCCAGCACCGCGCCGGGTCTTAGCACAGATACGCAGTATTTT. Translated: CASTAPGLSTDTQYF.